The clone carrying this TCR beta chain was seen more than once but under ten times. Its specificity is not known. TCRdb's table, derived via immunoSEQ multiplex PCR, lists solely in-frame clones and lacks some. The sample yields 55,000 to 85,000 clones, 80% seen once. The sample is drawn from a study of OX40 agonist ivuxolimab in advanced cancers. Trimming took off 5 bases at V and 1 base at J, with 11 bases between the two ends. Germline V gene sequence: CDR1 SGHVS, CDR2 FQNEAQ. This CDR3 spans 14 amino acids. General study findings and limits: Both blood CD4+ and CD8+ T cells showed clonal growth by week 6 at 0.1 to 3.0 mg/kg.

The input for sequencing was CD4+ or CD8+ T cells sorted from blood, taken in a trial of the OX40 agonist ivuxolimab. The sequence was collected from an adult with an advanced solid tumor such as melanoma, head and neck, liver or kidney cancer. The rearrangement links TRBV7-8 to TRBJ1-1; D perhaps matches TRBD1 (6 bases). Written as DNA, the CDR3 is TGTGCCAGCAGCGGCCACAGGGAGAACACTGAAGCTTTCTTT. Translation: CASSGHRENTEAFF.